This T cell receptor (beta chain) was found in a study of blood T cell repertoires in COVID-19. Across the whole study: Acute-phase and convalescent COVID-19 samples originated in the United States, Italy and Spain. From T cells, B-cell-depleted T cells, or PBMCs came the material, which was cDNA or gDNA.

In the study's own analysis: Scientists estimated how many nucleated cells there were by amplifying reference gene primers. Sequencing was performed with immunoSEQ multiplex PCR; in TCRdb, only in-frame clones are kept and a portion is missing. V, J and clone size derive from that table, while D and trimming were established from the DNA sequence. The sample holds approximately 75,000 clones; 80% to 95% are singletons and the top ten take 6.9%. Germline lookup yields CDR1 SGHDT and CDR2 YYEEEE. The CDR3 spans 16 residues. The junction had 15 bases not matched to a gene; V was cut back by 6 bases and J by 6 bases. This clone appeared once.

The receptor was isolated from a human donor in a cohort sampled during active COVID-19. The chain has TRBV5-6 and TRBJ2-1; 7 bases fit TRBD1. The specimen sequenced was peripheral blood. The CDR3 region is CASTKGQIYSGNEQFF. CDR3 coding DNA: TGTGCCAGCACCAAGGGACAGATCTATTCGGGCAATGAGCAGTTCTTC.